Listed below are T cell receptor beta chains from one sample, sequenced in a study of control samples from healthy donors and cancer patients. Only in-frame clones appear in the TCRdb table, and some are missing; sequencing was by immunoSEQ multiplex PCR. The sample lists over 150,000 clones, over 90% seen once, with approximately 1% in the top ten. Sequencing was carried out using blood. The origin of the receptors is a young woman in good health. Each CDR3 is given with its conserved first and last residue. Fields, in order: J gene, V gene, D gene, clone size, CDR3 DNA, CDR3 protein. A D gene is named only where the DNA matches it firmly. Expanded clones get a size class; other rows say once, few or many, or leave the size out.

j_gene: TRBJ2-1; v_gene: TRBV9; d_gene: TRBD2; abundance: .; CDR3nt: TGTGCCAGCAGCGGATTGACTAGCGGGAGTTCCTACAATGAGCAGTTCTTC; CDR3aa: CASSGLTSGSSYNEQFF
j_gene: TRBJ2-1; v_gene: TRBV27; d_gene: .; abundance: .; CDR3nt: TGTGCCAGCAGTCCGGGGGAGCCCGCTAGCTCCTACAATGAGCAGTTCTTC; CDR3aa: CASSPGEPASSYNEQFF
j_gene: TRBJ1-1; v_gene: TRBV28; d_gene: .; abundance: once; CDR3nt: TGTGCCAGCAGCCCGGGGACCAACACTGAAGCTTTCTTT; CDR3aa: CASSPGTNTEAFF
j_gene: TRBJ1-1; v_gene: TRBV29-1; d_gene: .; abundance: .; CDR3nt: TGCAGCGCCACCCTTGTGGGGGGCGCTTTCTTT; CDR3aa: CSATLVGGAFF
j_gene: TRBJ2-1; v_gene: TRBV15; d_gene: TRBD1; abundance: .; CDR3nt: TGTGCCACCAGCAGACCTCTAGGACAGGGTCTCCCTTCTTGGTTCTTC; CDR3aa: CATSRPLGQGLPSWFF
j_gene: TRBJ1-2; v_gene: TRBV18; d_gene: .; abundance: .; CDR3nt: TGTGCCAGCTCACCAATAGACACTGCCTATGGCTACACCTTC; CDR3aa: CASSPIDTAYGYTF
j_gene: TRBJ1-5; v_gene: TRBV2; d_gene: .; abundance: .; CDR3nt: TGTGCCAGCAGTCAAGGATCCGCTCGGAGCAATCAGCCCCAGCATTTT; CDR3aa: CASSQGSARSNQPQHF
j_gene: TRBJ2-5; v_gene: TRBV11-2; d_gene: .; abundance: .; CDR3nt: TGTGCCAGCAGCTCACAACCCCTAGAGACCCAGTACTTC; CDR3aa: CASSSQPLETQYF
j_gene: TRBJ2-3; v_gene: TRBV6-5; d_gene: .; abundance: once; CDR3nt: TGTGCCAGCTTTCTCCGGCGAGATACGCAGTATTTT; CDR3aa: CASFLRRDTQYF
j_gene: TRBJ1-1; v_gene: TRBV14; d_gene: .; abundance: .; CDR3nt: TGTGCCAGCAGCCGTGGAACTTACAACACTGAAGCTTTCTTT; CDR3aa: CASSRGTYNTEAFF
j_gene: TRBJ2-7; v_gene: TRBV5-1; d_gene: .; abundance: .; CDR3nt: TGCGCCAGCAGCTTGGTAGCAGGGAACGGCGACGAGCAGTACTTC; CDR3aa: CASSLVAGNGDEQYF
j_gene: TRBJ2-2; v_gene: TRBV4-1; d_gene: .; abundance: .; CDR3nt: TGCGCCAGCAGCCAAGAATGGATGCGGGGAACCGGGGAGCTGTTTTTT; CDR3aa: CASSQEWMRGTGELFF
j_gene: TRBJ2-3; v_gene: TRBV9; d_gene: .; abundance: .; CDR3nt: TGTGCCAGCAGCGTAGGCCACCGCACAGATACGCAGTATTTT; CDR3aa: CASSVGHRTDTQYF
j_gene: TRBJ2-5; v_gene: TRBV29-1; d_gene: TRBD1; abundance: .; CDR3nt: TGCAGCGTTGAGCCGGGACAGGGCCAAGAGACCCAGTACTTC; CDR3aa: CSVEPGQGQETQYF
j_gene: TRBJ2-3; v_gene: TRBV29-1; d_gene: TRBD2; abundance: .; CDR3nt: TGCAGCGTCACCGGGACTAGCAGCACAGATACGCAGTATTTT; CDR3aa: CSVTGTSSTDTQYF
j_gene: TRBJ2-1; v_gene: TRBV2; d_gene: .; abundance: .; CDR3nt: TGTGCCAGCAGTGTACGGGGATACAATGAGCAGTTCTTC; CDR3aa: CASSVRGYNEQFF
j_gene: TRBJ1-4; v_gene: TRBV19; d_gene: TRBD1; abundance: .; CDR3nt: TGTGCCAGTAGCCGGGACAGGGTCGCAACTAATGAAAAACTGTTTTTT; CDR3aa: CASSRDRVATNEKLFF
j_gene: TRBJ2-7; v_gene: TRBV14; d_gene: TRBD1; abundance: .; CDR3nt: TGTGCCAGCAGCCAAGATAGAGGACAGGAGAGGGCTTACGAGCAGTACTTC; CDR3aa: CASSQDRGQERAYEQYF
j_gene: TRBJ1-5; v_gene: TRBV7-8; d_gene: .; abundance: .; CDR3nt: TGTGCCAGCAGCCGCGACAGAAATCAGCCCCAGCATTTT; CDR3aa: CASSRDRNQPQHF
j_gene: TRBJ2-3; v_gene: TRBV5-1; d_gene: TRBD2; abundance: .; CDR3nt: TGCGCCAGCAGCTTGGCAGTAGCGGGAGCAAAAGATACGCAGTATTTT; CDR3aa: CASSLAVAGAKDTQYF
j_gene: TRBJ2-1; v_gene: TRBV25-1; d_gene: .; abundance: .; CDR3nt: TGTGCCAGCAGTCCCGGGACTGAGGACAATGAGCAGTTCTTC; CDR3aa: CASSPGTEDNEQFF
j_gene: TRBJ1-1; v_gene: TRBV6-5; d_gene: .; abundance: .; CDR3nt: TGTGCCAGCAGTTACGGGGCCGATTGGGGCACTGAAGCTTTCTTT; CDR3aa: CASSYGADWGTEAFF
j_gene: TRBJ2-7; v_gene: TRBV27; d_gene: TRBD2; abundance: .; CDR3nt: TGTGCCAGCAGTTTTCGACTAGCGGGGGCCCCCCCCTACTACGAGCAGTACTTC; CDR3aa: CASSFRLAGAPPYYEQYF
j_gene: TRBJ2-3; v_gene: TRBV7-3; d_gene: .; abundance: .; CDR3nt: TGTGCCAGCAGCTTAGCGATTTCGGATACGCAGTATTTT; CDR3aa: CASSLAISDTQYF
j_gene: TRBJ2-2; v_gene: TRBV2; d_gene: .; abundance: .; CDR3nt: TGTGCCAACTCCGGGACTGAAGACACCGGGGAGCTGTTTTTT; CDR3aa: CANSGTEDTGELFF
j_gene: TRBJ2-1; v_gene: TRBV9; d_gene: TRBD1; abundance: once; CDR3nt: TGTGCCAGCAGCAGATCGGGACAGGGTTCCTACAATGAGCAGTTCTTC; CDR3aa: CASSRSGQGSYNEQFF
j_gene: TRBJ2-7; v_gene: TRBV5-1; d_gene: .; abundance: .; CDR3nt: TGCGCCAGCGAAAAGTGGTCTCACTCCTACGAGCAGTACTTC; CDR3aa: CASEKWSHSYEQYF
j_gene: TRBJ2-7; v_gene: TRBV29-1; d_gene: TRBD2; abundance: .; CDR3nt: TGCAGCGTTGAACTAGCGGGAAGGTACGAGCAGTACTTC; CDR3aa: CSVELAGRYEQYF
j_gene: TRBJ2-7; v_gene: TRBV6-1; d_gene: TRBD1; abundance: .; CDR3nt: TGTGCCAGCAGTGAAGCAGAGGACAGGGGGTACGAGCAGTACTTC; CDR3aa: CASSEAEDRGYEQYF
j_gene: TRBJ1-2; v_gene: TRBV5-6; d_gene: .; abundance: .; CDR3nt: TGTGCCAGCAGCTTGGTGGGCCCGGGTTTAGGCTACACCTTC; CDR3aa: CASSLVGPGLGYTF
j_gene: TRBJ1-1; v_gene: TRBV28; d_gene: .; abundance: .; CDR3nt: TGTGCCAGCAAGGTCGTAGGATTTACTGAAGCTTTCTTT; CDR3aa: CASKVVGFTEAFF
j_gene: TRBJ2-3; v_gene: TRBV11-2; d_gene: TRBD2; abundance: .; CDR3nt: TGTGCCAGCAGCCCTAGGGTGTTAGCGGGGCGCACAGATACGCAGTATTTT; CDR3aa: CASSPRVLAGRTDTQYF
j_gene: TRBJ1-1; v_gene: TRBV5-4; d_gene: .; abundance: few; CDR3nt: TGTGCCAGCAGCATTGCGTGGACAGCTGCTTTGGCTTTCTTT; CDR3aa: CASSIAWTAALAFF
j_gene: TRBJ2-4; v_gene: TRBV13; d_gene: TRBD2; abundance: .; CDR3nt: TGTGCCAGCAGCATCGGACGTTACGGGACTAGCGGGGGACTAGCCAAAAACATTCAGTACTTC; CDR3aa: CASSIGRYGTSGGLAKNIQYF
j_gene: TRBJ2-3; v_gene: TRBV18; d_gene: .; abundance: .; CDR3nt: TGTGCCAGCTCAACTGTAGCGGCCCTCGGCACAGATACGCAGTATTTT; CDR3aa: CASSTVAALGTDTQYF
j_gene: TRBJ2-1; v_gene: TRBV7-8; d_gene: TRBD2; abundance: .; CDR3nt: TGTGCCAGCAGCTTTCGAAATAGGGCGGGAGGGCTCAATGAGCAGTTCTTC; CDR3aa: CASSFRNRAGGLNEQFF
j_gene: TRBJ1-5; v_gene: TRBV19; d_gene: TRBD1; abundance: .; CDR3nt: TGTGCCAGTAGTATTACAGGGGGCTATCAGCCCCAGCATTTT; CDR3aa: CASSITGGYQPQHF
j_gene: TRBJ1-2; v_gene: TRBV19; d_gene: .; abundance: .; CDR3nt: TGTGCCAGTAGCCTCCCAAGTCCTTACTATGGCTACACCTTC; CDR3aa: CASSLPSPYYGYTF
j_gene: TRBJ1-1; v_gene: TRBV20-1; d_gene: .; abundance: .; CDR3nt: TGCAGTGGGTGGCTGAACACTGAAGCTTTCTTT; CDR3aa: CSGWLNTEAFF
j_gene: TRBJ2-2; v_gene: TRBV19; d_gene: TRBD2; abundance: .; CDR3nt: TGTGCCAGTAGTACTTGGACTAGCGGGAACACCGGGGAGCTGTTTTTT; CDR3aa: CASSTWTSGNTGELFF
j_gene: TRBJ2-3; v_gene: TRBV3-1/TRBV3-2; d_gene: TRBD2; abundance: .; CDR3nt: TGTGCCAGCAGCCAAGATCATACTAGCGGGCAGTATTTT; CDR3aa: CASSQDHTSGQYF